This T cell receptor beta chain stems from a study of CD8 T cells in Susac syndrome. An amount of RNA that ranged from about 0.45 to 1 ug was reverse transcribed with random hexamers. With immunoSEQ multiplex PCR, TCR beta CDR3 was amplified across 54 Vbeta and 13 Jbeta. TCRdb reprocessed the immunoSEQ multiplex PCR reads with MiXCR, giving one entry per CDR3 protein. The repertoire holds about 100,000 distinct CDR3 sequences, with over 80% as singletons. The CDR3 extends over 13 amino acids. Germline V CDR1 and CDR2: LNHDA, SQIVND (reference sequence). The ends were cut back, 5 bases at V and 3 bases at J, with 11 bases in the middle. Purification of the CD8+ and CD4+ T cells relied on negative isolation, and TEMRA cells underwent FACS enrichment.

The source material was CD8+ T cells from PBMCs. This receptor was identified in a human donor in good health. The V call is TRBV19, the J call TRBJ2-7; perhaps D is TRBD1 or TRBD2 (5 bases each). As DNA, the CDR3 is TGTGCCAGTAGTTACGGGACCTTCTACGAGCAGTACTTC. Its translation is CASSYGTFYEQYF.